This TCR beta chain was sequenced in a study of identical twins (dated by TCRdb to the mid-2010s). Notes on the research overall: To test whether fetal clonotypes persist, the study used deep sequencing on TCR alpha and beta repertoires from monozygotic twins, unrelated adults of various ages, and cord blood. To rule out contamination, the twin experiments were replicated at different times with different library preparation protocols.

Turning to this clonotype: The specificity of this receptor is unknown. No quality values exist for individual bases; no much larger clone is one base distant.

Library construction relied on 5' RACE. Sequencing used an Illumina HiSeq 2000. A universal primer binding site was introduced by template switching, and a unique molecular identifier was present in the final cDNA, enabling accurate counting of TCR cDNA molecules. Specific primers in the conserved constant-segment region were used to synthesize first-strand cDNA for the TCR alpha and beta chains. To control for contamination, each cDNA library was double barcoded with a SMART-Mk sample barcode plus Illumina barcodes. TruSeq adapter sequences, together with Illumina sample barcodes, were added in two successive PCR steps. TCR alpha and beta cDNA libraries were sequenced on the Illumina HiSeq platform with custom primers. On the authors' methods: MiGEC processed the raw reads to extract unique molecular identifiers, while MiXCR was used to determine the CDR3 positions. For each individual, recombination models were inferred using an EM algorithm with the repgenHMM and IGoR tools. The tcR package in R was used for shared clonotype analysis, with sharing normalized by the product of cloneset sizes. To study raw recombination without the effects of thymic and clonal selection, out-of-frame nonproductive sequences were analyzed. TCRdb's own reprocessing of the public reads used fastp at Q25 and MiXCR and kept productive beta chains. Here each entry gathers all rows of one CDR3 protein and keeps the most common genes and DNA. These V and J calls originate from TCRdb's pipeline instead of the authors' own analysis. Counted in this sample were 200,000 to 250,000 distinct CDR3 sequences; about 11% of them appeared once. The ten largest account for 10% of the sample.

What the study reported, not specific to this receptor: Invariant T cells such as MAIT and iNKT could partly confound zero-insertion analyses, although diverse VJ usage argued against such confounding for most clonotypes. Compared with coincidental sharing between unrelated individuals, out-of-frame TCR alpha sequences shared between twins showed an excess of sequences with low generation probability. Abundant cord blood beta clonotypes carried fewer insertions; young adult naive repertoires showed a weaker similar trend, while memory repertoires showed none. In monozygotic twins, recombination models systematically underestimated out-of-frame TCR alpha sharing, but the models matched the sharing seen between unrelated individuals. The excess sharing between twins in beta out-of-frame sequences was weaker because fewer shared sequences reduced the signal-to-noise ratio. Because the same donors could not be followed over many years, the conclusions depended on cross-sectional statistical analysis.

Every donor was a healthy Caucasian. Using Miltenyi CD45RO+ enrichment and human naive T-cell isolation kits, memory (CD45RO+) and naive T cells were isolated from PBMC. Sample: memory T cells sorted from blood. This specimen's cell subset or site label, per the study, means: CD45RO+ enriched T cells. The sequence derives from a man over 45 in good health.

The CDR3 here reads CASSVTGQASGANVLTF. The DNA reads TGTGCCAGCAGCGTCACGGGACAGGCCTCTGGGGCCAACGTCCTGACTTTC. The chain couples TRBV11-1 to TRBJ2-6; 8 junctional bases match TRBD1. Per the germline V gene (reference sequence), SGHAT is the CDR1 and FQDESV is the CDR2. The CDR3 starts with the cysteine, ends with the phenylalanine, and has 17 residues. The entry retains the CDR3 DNA only, 51 bases that are in frame from base 1. Unmatched junction bases come to 6, with V trimmed by 5 bases and J by 0 bases. Here the CDR3 is joined to the reference TRBV11-1 and TRBJ2-6 genes, and the full variable domain is: EAEVAQSPRYKITEKSQAVAFWCDPISGHATLYWYRQILGQGPELLVQFQDESVVDDSQLPKDRFSAERLKGVDSTLKIQPAELGDSAMYLCASSVTGQASGANVLTFGAGSRLTVL.